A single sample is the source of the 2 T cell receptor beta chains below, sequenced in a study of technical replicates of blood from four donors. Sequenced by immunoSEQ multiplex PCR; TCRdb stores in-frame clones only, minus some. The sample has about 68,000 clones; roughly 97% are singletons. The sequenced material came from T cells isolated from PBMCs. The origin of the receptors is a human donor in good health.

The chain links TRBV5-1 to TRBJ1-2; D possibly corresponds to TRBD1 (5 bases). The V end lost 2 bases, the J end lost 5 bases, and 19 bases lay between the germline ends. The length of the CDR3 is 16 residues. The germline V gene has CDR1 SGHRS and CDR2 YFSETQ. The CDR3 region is CASSFERPGLEYGYTF. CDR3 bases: TGCGCCAGCAGCTTCGAGCGTCCAGGGCTCGAGTATGGCTACACCTTC. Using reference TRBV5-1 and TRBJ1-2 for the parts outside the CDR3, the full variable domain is KAGVTQTPRYLIKTRGQQVTLSCSPISGHRSVSWYQQTPGQGLQFLFEYFSETQRNKGNFPGRFSGRQFSNSRSEMNVSTLELGDSALYLCASSFERPGLEYGYTFGSGTRLTVV.

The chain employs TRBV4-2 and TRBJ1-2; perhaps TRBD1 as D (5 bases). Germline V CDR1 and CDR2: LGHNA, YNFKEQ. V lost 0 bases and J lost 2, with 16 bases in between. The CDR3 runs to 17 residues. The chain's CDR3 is CASSQDSRSGWNYGYTF. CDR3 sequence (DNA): TGTGCCAGCAGCCAAGATTCAAGGTCAGGGTGGAACTATGGCTACACCTTC.